This entry lists 29 T cell receptor beta chains sequenced from one sample in a study of T cells in localized non-small cell lung cancer. TCRdb's table, derived via immunoSEQ multiplex PCR, lists solely in-frame clones and lacks some. This sample has fewer than 300 clones; under 30% occur once, and the top ten carry roughly 13%. The specimen comprised lung tumor tissue, sampled before any cancer treatment. The receptor set was obtained from a male donor older than 55 with stage II lung adenocarcinoma.

The CDR3 coding sequence is TGTGCCAGCAGCTTGGCCGGTGTGATCTCTGGGGCCAACGTCCTGACTTTC. Its protein product is CASSLAGVISGANVLTF. V is TRBV11-3 and J is TRBJ2-6; D ambiguous. The germline V gene has CDR1 SGHNT and CDR2 YENEEA. V was shortened by 3 bases and J by 0 bases, with 12 bases between the two germline ends. The CDR3 covers 17 residues. The whole variable domain, filled in from reference TRBV11-3 and TRBJ2-6, reads EAGVVQSPRYKIIEKKQPVAFWCNPISGHNTLYWYLQNLGQGPELLIRYENEEAVDDSQLPKDRFSAERLKGVDSTLKIQPAELGDSAVYLCASSLAGVISGANVLTFGAGSRLTVL.

The rearrangement links TRBV12-5 to TRBJ2-5; 7 bases match TRBD2. V gave up 6 bases and J gave up 5 bases; unmatched junction bases: 6. CDR3 length: 13 amino acids. Germline V gives CDR1 LGHNT, CDR2 FRNRAP. CDR3 loop: CASGDGGLETQYF. In DNA, the CDR3 is TGTGCTAGTGGGGACGGGGGGTTGGAGACCCAGTACTTC.

This clone has more than one count but fewer than ten. Written as DNA, the CDR3 is TGTGCCAGCAGCCCCCCAACGGACTGGCGCATGAACACTGAAGCTTTCTTT. Its translation: CASSPPTDWRMNTEAFF. The chain employs TRBV9 and TRBJ1-1; the D is unclear. CDR3 length: 17 residues. Trimming left V 4 bases short and J 0 bases short, with 19 bases between. CDR1 SGDLS and CDR2 YYNGEE come from the germline V gene.

This clone was picked up a small number of times. The chain carries TRBV9 and TRBJ1-1, with D unresolved. This CDR3 region has 12 residues. In germline, CDR1 is SGDLS, CDR2 YYNGEE. The V end lost 5 bases, the J end lost 4 bases, and 9 bases lay between the germline ends. CDR3 in DNA: TGTGCCAGCAGTGAATGGCCCACTGAAGCTTTCTTT. Translating it yields CASSEWPTEAFF. Looking up the rest from reference TRBV9 and TRBJ1-1 gives the full variable domain: DSGVTQTPKHLITATGQRVTLRCSPRSGDLSVYWYQQSLDQGLQFLIQYYNGEERAKGNILERFSAQQFPDLHSELNLSSLELGDSALYFCASSEWPTEAFFGQGTRLTVV.

This clone is large (0.1 to 1%) within its sample. The chain links TRBV11-3 to TRBJ2-7, with TRBD1 matching over 10 bases. This CDR3 contains 14 residues. Trimming cost V 5 bases and J 6 bases; bases outside gene matches: 7. CDR1 is SGHNT and CDR2 is YENEEA in the germline V gene. The DNA for the CDR3 is TGTGCCAGCAGCCAAGGGACAGGGGTAGGCGAGCAGTACTTC. Translated, it gives CASSQGTGVGEQYF.

This chain joins TRBV9 and TRBJ2-2; the match to TRBD1 covers 11 bases. The V segment lost 5 bases and the J segment 6 bases; nucleotides outside the gene matches: 12. The CDR3 has 17 residues. Germline CDR1 and CDR2: SGDLS and YYNGEE. CDR3 nucleotide sequence: TGTGCCAGCAGTGAAGCGCTTGGACAGGGGGCCTCCGGGGAGCTGTTTTTT. Protein sequence: CASSEALGQGASGELFF.

This clone was counted only a few times. Here the CDR3 reads CASSPSATVETQYF. The CDR3 region has the DNA TGTGCCAGCAGCCCCTCCGCAACAGTGGAGACCCAGTACTTC. The chain couples TRBV11-3 to TRBJ2-5; D gene uncertain. The CDR3 is 14 amino acids. Trimming cost V 5 bases and J 5 bases, with 15 bases left between them. Germline lookup yields CDR1 SGHNT and CDR2 YENEEA.

This clone was counted between two and nine times. This rearrangement joins TRBV11-3 to TRBJ2-7; 9 nucleotides match TRBD2. CDR3 length: 17 amino acids. CDR1 SGHNT and CDR2 YENEEA come from the germline V gene. The V and J ends lost 3 bases and 0 bases, in that order; junction bases with no gene match: 9. The CDR3 spells CASSLGGGAQSSYEQYF. As DNA, the CDR3 is TGTGCCAGCAGCTTGGGCGGGGGGGCACAAAGCTCCTACGAGCAGTACTTC. Drawing the rest from reference TRBV11-3 and TRBJ2-7, the complete variable domain is EAGVVQSPRYKIIEKKQPVAFWCNPISGHNTLYWYLQNLGQGPELLIRYENEEAVDDSQLPKDRFSAERLKGVDSTLKIQPAELGDSAVYLCASSLGGGAQSSYEQYFGPGTRLTVT.

V is TRBV9 and J is TRBJ1-1, with D unresolved. In germline, CDR1 is SGDLS, CDR2 YYNGEE. Deletions cut 6 bases from V and 6 bases from J, with 24 bases between. This CDR3 comprises 16 residues. CDR3 nucleotides: TGTGCCAGCAAGCCCCCCGTGGGCAGGAGCAACGCTGAAGCTTTCTTT. Translated, it gives CASKPPVGRSNAEAFF.

This clone was seen only a few times. The chain has TRBV30 and TRBJ1-2, with unresolved D. CDR3 length equals 15 residues. V lost 3 bases to trimming and J lost 3 bases, with 17 bases between them. The germline V gene encodes CDR1 GTSNPN and CDR2 SVGIG (reference sequence). The CDR3 sequence: CAWSLGREVYYGYTF. In DNA, the CDR3 is TGTGCCTGGAGCCTCGGGCGAGAAGTCTACTATGGCTACACCTTC. The entire variable domain, with the rest obtained from reference TRBV30 and TRBJ1-2, is as follows: SQTIHQWPATLVQPVGSPLSLECTVEGTSNPNLYWYRQAAGRGLQLLFYSVGIGQISSEVPQNLSASRPQDRQFILSSKKLLLSDSGFYLCAWSLGREVYYGYTFGSGTRLTVV.

In this sample, this clone is hyperexpanded (1% or more). J is TRBJ1-1 and V is TRBV11-3; no definite D call. V was pared by 4 bases and J by 1 base, with 10 bases between. Germline values: CDR1 SGHNT, CDR2 YENEEA. This CDR3 comprises 14 residues. The chain's CDR3 is CASSSTLPNTEAFF. DNA of the CDR3: TGTGCCAGCAGCTCCACTCTACCGAACACTGAAGCTTTCTTT. Combining the CDR3 with reference TRBV11-3 and TRBJ1-1 gives the whole variable domain EAGVVQSPRYKIIEKKQPVAFWCNPISGHNTLYWYLQNLGQGPELLIRYENEEAVDDSQLPKDRFSAERLKGVDSTLKIQPAELGDSAVYLCASSSTLPNTEAFFGQGTRLTVV.

The CDR3 DNA follows: TGCGCCAGCAGCCAAGAGGGAAGGGGTGGCAATCAGCCCCAGCATTTT. Translated, it gives CASSQEGRGGNQPQHF. This chain uses TRBV4-1 with TRBJ1-5, with D maybe TRBD1 (5 bases). The germline V gene encodes CDR1 MGHRA and CDR2 YSYEKL. This CDR3 region has 16 residues. Deletions cut 0 bases from V and 2 bases from J, with 11 bases between.

This clone turned up a few times. The genes are TRBV6-7 and TRBJ1-1, with D unclear. TRBV6-7 belongs to the ORF category, with a function that is uncertain. The CDR3 consists of 11 residues. The ends were cut back, 6 bases at V and 5 bases at J, with 7 bases in the middle. DNA for the CDR3: TGTGCCAGCAGAATAGGAACTGAAGCTTTCTTT. The encoded protein is CASRIGTEAFF.

This clone is termed large. The CDR3 nucleotides read TGTGCCAGCAGCTTAAACACACTTTATACTGAAGCTTTCTTT. This codes for CASSLNTLYTEAFF. The rearrangement links TRBV11-3 to TRBJ1-1, with no clear D. V lost 2 bases and J 5 bases, leaving 12 bases between the germline ends. This CDR3 has 14 residues. CDR1 SGHNT and CDR2 YENEEA come from the germline V gene.

The J gene is TRBJ1-1, the V gene TRBV28; tentative D call: TRBD1 (6 bases). The CDR3 runs to 13 residues. With 2 bases removed from V and 4 bases from J, the gap between germline ends came to 8 bases. Germline CDR1 reads MDHEN; CDR2 reads SYDVKM. CDR3 amino acids: CASSLRGGTEAFF. CDR3 DNA sequence: TGTGCCAGCAGTTTAAGGGGGGGCACTGAAGCTTTCTTT.

The CDR3 sequence is CASSPGTGYEKLFF. CDR3 coding DNA: TGTGCCAGCAGTCCCGGGACAGGGTATGAAAAACTGTTTTTT. The chain joins TRBV9 to TRBJ1-4, with TRBD1 matching 9 bases. The CDR3 is 14 amino acids. Germline V gives CDR1 SGDLS, CDR2 YYNGEE. V dropped 5 bases and J dropped 6; count of bases not matched to a gene: 5.

This clone was seen more than once but under ten times. The chain carries TRBV27 and TRBJ2-7; possibly TRBD2 for D (6 bases). V was shortened by 2 bases and J by 2 bases, with 10 bases between the two germline ends. The CDR3 spans 14 residues. CDR1 is MNHEY and CDR2 is SMNVEV in the germline V gene (reference sequence). The CDR3 protein is CASSLTGRPYEQYF. In nucleotides, the CDR3 is TGTGCCAGCAGTTTAACTGGGAGGCCCTACGAGCAGTACTTC.

V is TRBV19 and J is TRBJ2-1, with 7 bases matching TRBD2. Germline V gives CDR1 LNHDA, CDR2 SQIVND (reference sequence). The CDR3 has 16 residues. Trimming took 7 bases from V and 6 from J; bases not matched to a gene: 15. CDR3 DNA sequence: TGTGCCAGTACCTCAAGCAAGGCGGGAGAGGGCAATGAGCAGTTCTTC. Its protein product is CASTSSKAGEGNEQFF.

A few counts support this clone. The rearrangement uses TRBV11-3 and TRBJ2-3; weak D call: TRBD2 (6 bases). In germline, CDR1 is SGHNT, CDR2 YENEEA. Trimming removed 5 bases at V and 7 bases at J, with 16 bases between. This CDR3 is built from 14 residues. CDR3 DNA sequence: TGTGCCAGCAGCCCTGGGGGGACGGGGTATACGCAGTATTTT. Residues: CASSPGGTGYTQYF. The whole variable domain, filled in from reference TRBV11-3 and TRBJ2-3, reads EAGVVQSPRYKIIEKKQPVAFWCNPISGHNTLYWYLQNLGQGPELLIRYENEEAVDDSQLPKDRFSAERLKGVDSTLKIQPAELGDSAVYLCASSPGGTGYTQYFGPGTRLTVL.

This chain links TRBV23-1 with TRBJ2-7; perhaps D is TRBD1 or TRBD2 (5 bases each). TRBV23-1 is an ORF, with its function uncertain. The CDR3 runs to 22 residues. Deletions cut 10 bases from V and 3 bases from J, with 43 bases between. The CDR3 nucleotides read TGCGCCACCTGCCCCGGGACGTTTATTCCGCTGGTCCACGGTACCACCAACTACGAGCAGTACTTC. This sequence encodes CATCPGTFIPLVHGTTNYEQYF.

This clone was counted between two and nine times. The rearrangement uses TRBV6-8 and TRBJ1-2; D unclear. The ends were cut back, 0 bases at V and 4 bases at J, with 9 bases in the middle. CDR3 size: 14 residues. Germline CDR1 and CDR2: MNHGY and SAAAGT. This CDR3 reads CASSYSGNSYGYTF. The CDR3, as DNA: TGTGCCAGCAGTTACTCTGGTAACAGCTATGGCTACACCTTC.

The V gene is TRBV6-8, the J gene TRBJ1-5; D is possibly TRBD1 (6 bases). The CDR3 sequence is 15 residues long. In germline, CDR1 is MNHGY, CDR2 SAAAGT. Trimming stripped 5 bases from V and 3 bases from J, with 14 bases between. CDR3 loop: CASSARGTVNQPQHF. CDR3 nucleotides: TGTGCCAGCAGTGCCAGGGGAACGGTCAATCAGCCCCAGCATTTT.

J is TRBJ1-1 and V is TRBV7-2; 8 bases agree with TRBD1. The junction had 5 bases not matched to a gene; V was cut back by 4 bases and J by 4 bases. There are 14 residues in the CDR3. Looked up from germline, CDR1 is SGHTA and CDR2 is FQGNSA. The CDR3 DNA is TGTGCCAGCAGCTCCCAGGGGGCTTTCACTGAAGCTTTCTTT. Translation: CASSSQGAFTEAFF.

Points on this clone: Its ends do not fully match the called genes, so a read error is possible. CDR3 coding DNA: TGTGCCATCAGTGCCCACCTGACTAGCGGGAGCGACAATGAGCAGTTCTTC. Translation: CAISAHLTSGSDNEQFF. This chain connects TRBV6-8 to TRBJ2-1, with 12 bases that match TRBD2. The germline V gene has CDR1 MNHGY and CDR2 SAAAGT. CDR3 length: 17 amino acids.

V usage is TRBV5-1 and J usage is TRBJ1-5; D is undetermined. Trimming removed 5 bases from V and 3 bases from J, with 12 bases in between. CDR3 length equals 14 residues. Germline V CDR1 and CDR2: SGHRS, YFSETQ. The chain's CDR3 is CASRLGTDNQPQHF. In nucleotides, the CDR3 is TGCGCCAGCAGACTCGGCACAGACAATCAGCCCCAGCATTTT. The variable domain in full, completed from reference TRBV5-1 and TRBJ1-5, reads KAGVTQTPRYLIKTRGQQVTLSCSPISGHRSVSWYQQTPGQGLQFLFEYFSETQRNKGNFPGRFSGRQFSNSRSEMNVSTLELGDSALYLCASRLGTDNQPQHFGDGTRLSIL.

The rearrangement uses TRBV4-1 and TRBJ2-5; the D call may be TRBD1 or TRBD2 (5 bases each). The CDR3 contains 13 residues. V shed 4 bases and J shed 5 bases, with 11 bases lying between them. Germline CDR1 MGHRA, CDR2 YSYEKL. CDR3 in DNA: TGCGCCAGCAGCCCAGCCGGGACGGAGACCCAGTACTTC. Encoded protein: CASSPAGTETQYF.

The chain couples TRBV6-8 to TRBJ2-7; 10 nucleotides align to TRBD1. V lost 4 bases, J lost 5 bases, and 5 bases stayed unmatched. CDR3 length equals 14 residues. Germline V gene data show CDR1 as MNHGY and CDR2 as SAAAGT. This chain's CDR3 is CASSSRTGGHEQYF. CDR3 coding DNA: TGTGCCAGCAGTTCCCGGACAGGGGGACACGAGCAGTACTTC.

The chain recombines TRBV11-3 with TRBJ1-1; 7 nucleotides line up with TRBD1. This CDR3 region has 14 residues. Trimming took 5 bases from V and 4 from J; bases not matched to a gene: 7. CDR1 is SGHNT and CDR2 is YENEEA in the germline V gene. The CDR3: CASSPDRVSTEAFF. The CDR3 DNA follows: TGTGCCAGCAGCCCTGACAGGGTTTCCACTGAAGCTTTCTTT.

This sequence joins TRBV14 and TRBJ1-2; no clear D. Germline V gene data show CDR1 as SGHDN and CDR2 as FVKESK. The CDR3 totals 13 residues. Trimming shortened V by 3 bases and J by 4 bases, and 9 bases separated the two germline ends. In DNA, the CDR3 is TGTGCCAGCAGCCATCCTTACTTCTATGGCTACACCTTC. It translates to CASSHPYFYGYTF.